This TCR beta chain is from a study of neurological immune-mediated disorders. Comments on this clonotype: The antigen is not known.

The team produced cDNA through 5'RACE using 10-nucleotide random UMIs. Each CDR3 protein is one row after TCRdb ran MiXCR on the 5' RACE reads. This sample has roughly 70,000 distinct CDR3 sequences, with approximately 4.1% found just once. Study conclusions and caveats: HTLV-1-associated myelopathy led in TCR clonal expansion, while multiple sclerosis ranked lowest, below healthy controls.

The CDR3 has 10 residues. Germline lookup yields CDR1 MDHEN and CDR2 SYDVKM. The V and J ends lost 8 bases and 3 bases respectively, with 5 bases between them. 2 million PBMCs stored at -80 C were the source of the unsorted libraries. This TCR came from a young man with multiple sclerosis. V is TRBV28 and J is TRBJ2-7, with D unresolved. Sequencing was done on a sample of PBMCs. The CDR3 nucleotides read TGTGCCAGCGGACGCTACGAGCAGTACTTC. Amino acids: CASGRYEQYF.